The 28 T cell receptor beta chains listed next were all sequenced from one sample in a study of T cell repertoires in cytomegalovirus infection (dated 2019 in TCRdb). The sample was run on an Illumina HiSeq 1500. TCRdb reworked the public reads: Q25 trimming with fastp, MiXCR clone assembly, productive beta chains retained. One record per CDR3 amino acid sequence lists the most common genes and DNA. This sample comprises some 220,000 distinct CDR3 sequences, approximately 7% of them detected only once. More than 5.5% of the sample is taken by the ten largest. Specimen: PBMCs. Receptors were obtained from a human donor in good health (CMV status not recorded). Some clones in this sample may be carry-over from other donors' samples.

With respect to this clonotype: With a much larger clone just one base away, this may be a read error. V is TRBV29-1 and J is TRBJ1-5; D ambiguous. The V end lost 8 bases, the J end lost 0 bases, and 8 bases lay between the germline ends. The germline gives CDR1 SQVTM, CDR2 ANQGSEA. The CDR3 is 12 amino acids. The CDR3 DNA reads as TGCAGCCTCCATTATAGCAATCAGCCCCAGCATTTT. This codes for CSLHYSNQPQHF.

This clonotype was seen repeatedly, ten times or more. The V gene is TRBV7-2, the J gene TRBJ2-7, with D perhaps matching TRBD2 (5 bases). The CDR3 is 16 residues long. CDR1 is SGHTA, CDR2 FQGNSA, per germline. V lost 5 bases and J lost 3, with 20 bases in between. CDR3 coding DNA: TGTGCCAGCAGCCGAAGGTCGGGAAACGCGAACTACGAGCAGTACTTC. This sequence encodes CASSRRSGNANYEQYF.

A note on this clonotype: A read error may be the cause here, since a much bigger clone is one base away. The rearrangement links TRBV30 to TRBJ1-5; D remains unclear. Germline values: CDR1 GTSNPN, CDR2 SVGIG (reference sequence). The CDR3 sequence is 13 residues long. CDR3 loop: CAWSDGLYQPQRF. The CDR3 region has the DNA TGTGCCTGGAGTGACGGACTCTATCAGCCCCAGCGTTTT.

In its sample, this clonotype was seen many times. The gene calls are TRBV7-2 and TRBJ2-5, with 12 bases aligning to TRBD2. The CDR3 is made up of 15 amino acids. The V segment lost 5 bases and the J segment 8 bases; nucleotides outside the gene matches: 9. CDR1 and CDR2 (germline): SGHTA, FQGNSA. Written as DNA, the CDR3 is TGTGCCAGCAGCCCCCTAGAGACTAGCGGGGGAACCCAGTACTTC. Translation: CASSPLETSGGTQYF.

This clonotype was recorded many times. The chain uses TRBV29-1 and TRBJ1-2; a possible D gene is TRBD1 (5 bases). From germline, CDR1 is SQVTM and CDR2 ANQGSEA. There are 12 residues in the CDR3. V lost 2 bases, J lost 6 bases, and 10 bases lay in between. The CDR3 nucleotides read TGCAGCGTTGAAAACAGGATGGATGGCTACACCTTC. This codes for CSVENRMDGYTF. Full variable domain (remainder filled in from reference TRBV29-1 and TRBJ1-2): SAVISQKPSRDICQRGTSLTIQCQVDSQVTMMFWYRQQPGQSLTLIATANQGSEATYESGFVIDKFPISRPNLTFSTLTVSNMSPEDSSIYLCSVENRMDGYTFGSGTRLTVV.

This clonotype was recorded many times. This chain connects TRBV7-2 to TRBJ2-1; tentatively, D is TRBD2 (6 bases). V was cut by 3 bases and J by 7 bases, with 10 bases left in between. Germline lookup yields CDR1 SGHTA and CDR2 FQGNSA. The CDR3 totals 13 residues. The DNA for the CDR3 is TGTGCCAGCAGCTTCGCGGGGTCTAATGAGCAGTTCTTC. It yields the protein CASSFAGSNEQFF.

This clonotype showed up many times. V usage is TRBV19 and J usage is TRBJ2-1, with TRBD1 identical over 9 bases. The CDR3 sequence is 15 residues long. From germline, CDR1 is LNHDA and CDR2 SQIVND (reference sequence). Trimming took 11 bases from V and 3 from J; bases not matched to a gene: 11. DNA of the CDR3: TGTGCCTCGATGGTGGGGACAGGGTTCTACAATGAGCAGTTCTTC. This sequence encodes CASMVGTGFYNEQFF. The entire variable domain, with the rest obtained from reference TRBV19 and TRBJ2-1, is as follows: DGGITQSPKYLFRKEGQNVTLSCEQNLNHDAMYWYRQDPGQGLRLIYYSQIVNDFQKGDIAEGYSVSREKKESFPLTVTSAQKNPTAFYLCASMVGTGFYNEQFFGPGTRLTVL.

V and J are TRBV20-1 and TRBJ2-1; possibly TRBD1 for D (6 bases). CDR3 length equals 14 residues. Germline CDR1 and CDR2: DFQATT and SNEGSKA (reference sequence). V was trimmed by 3 bases and J by 2 bases, leaving 11 bases between them. DNA of the CDR3: TGCAGTGCTAGTACAGGGCCTACCTACAATGAGCAGTTCTTC. As protein: CSASTGPTYNEQFF.

This clonotype occurred a few times. This chain connects TRBV29-1 to TRBJ1-2, with a tentative D call TRBD1 (5 bases). The V and J ends lost 0 bases and 4 bases respectively, with 12 bases between them. The CDR3 has 14 residues. Germline-derived CDR1 and CDR2 are SQVTM and ANQGSEA. CDR3 bases: TGCAGCGTTGAAGATCTTGGGCAGGGCTATGGCTACACCTTC. Translated: CSVEDLGQGYGYTF.

This clonotype was counted a few times. V and J are TRBV6-5 and TRBJ1-2, with D possibly TRBD1 on 6 matching bases. In germline, CDR1 is MNHEY, CDR2 SVGAGI. The CDR3 contains 15 residues. V dropped 0 bases and J dropped 4 bases, with 12 bases sitting between them. CDR3 DNA sequence: TGTGCCAGCAGTTACTCGGGGGGGCACGGCTATGGCTACACCTTC. It translates to CASSYSGGHGYGYTF.

At least ten counts were recorded for this clonotype. The J gene is TRBJ2-7, the V gene TRBV7-2; 12 nucleotides agree with TRBD2. Germline V gives CDR1 SGHTA, CDR2 FQGNSA. The CDR3 length is 15 residues. After removal of 6 bases from V and 1 base from J, the junction contained 4 bases not matched to a gene. In nucleotides, the CDR3 is TGTGCCAGCAGTCCTAGCGGGGGGGCGTCCTACGAGCAGTACTTC. It specifies CASSPSGGASYEQYF.

This clonotype was picked up many times. V and J are TRBV14 and TRBJ1-3; D perhaps matches TRBD1 (5 bases). The germline V gene has CDR1 SGHDN and CDR2 FVKESK. This CDR3 is 13 amino acids long. Trimming removed 8 bases from V and 0 bases from J, with 8 bases in between. The CDR3, as DNA: TGTGCCAGCGGGACGAGCTCTGGAAACACCATATATTTT. This codes for CASGTSSGNTIYF. The whole variable domain, filled in from reference TRBV14 and TRBJ1-3, reads EAGVTQFPSHSVIEKGQTVTLRCDPISGHDNLYWYRRVMGKEIKFLLHFVKESKQDESGMPNNRFLAERTGGTYSTLKVQPAELEDSGVYFCASGTSSGNTIYFGEGSWLTVV.

This clonotype was recorded many times. The chain carries TRBV10-3 and TRBJ2-3; 10 bases agree with TRBD1. This CDR3 region has 16 residues. The ends lost 6 bases at V and 4 bases at J; junction bases unmatched: 10. The germline gives CDR1 ENHRY, CDR2 SYGVKD. The CDR3 sequence is CAIRLPGQGSSDTQYF. The CDR3 nucleotides are TGTGCCATCAGACTGCCGGGACAGGGGTCGTCAGATACGCAGTATTTT.

This clonotype appeared many times. The J gene is TRBJ1-4, the V gene TRBV7-9; maybe TRBD1 (5 bases). Looked up from germline, CDR1 is SEHNR and CDR2 is FQNEAQ (reference sequence). The CDR3 is made up of 18 amino acids. Trimming left V 4 bases short and J 3 bases short, with 21 bases between. The chain's CDR3 is CASSWGSGTRGANEKLFF. DNA for the CDR3: TGTGCCAGCAGCTGGGGATCCGGGACCCGAGGGGCTAATGAAAAACTGTTTTTT. Complete variable domain (other parts from reference TRBV7-9 and TRBJ1-4): DTGVSQNPRHKITKRGQNVTFRCDPISEHNRLYWYRQTLGQGPEFLTYFQNEAQLEKSRLLSDRFSAERPKGSFSTLEIQRTEQGDSAMYLCASSWGSGTRGANEKLFFGSGTQLSVL.

This clonotype was seen many times. As DNA, the CDR3 is TGCAGCGTTACAGTCCCGTACTATGGCTACACCTTC. Amino acids: CSVTVPYYGYTF. The V and J genes are TRBV29-1 and TRBJ1-2; D is undetermined. This CDR3 is built from 12 residues. Germline CDR1 and CDR2: SQVTM and ANQGSEA. Trimming took off 5 bases at V and 3 bases at J, with 10 bases between the two ends.

The chain is built from TRBV7-2 and TRBJ1-5; D remains unclear. The V end was cut by 4 bases, the J end by 7 bases, with 11 bases between. Per the germline V gene, CDR1 is SGHTA and CDR2 is FQGNSA. The CDR3 sequence is 13 residues long. The CDR3 DNA is TGTGCCAGCAGCTCAAACGGACGGCAGCCCCAGCATTTT. Translating it yields CASSSNGRQPQHF.

This clonotype was seen ten or more times. The chain combines TRBV6-6 with TRBJ2-3; D uncertain. This CDR3 contains 15 residues. Trimming removed 1 base from V and 1 base from J, with 9 bases in between. Germline values: CDR1 MNHNY, CDR2 SVGAGI (reference sequence). CDR3 amino acids: CASSYLGPRTDTQYF. CDR3 in DNA: TGTGCCAGCAGTTACTTGGGCCCTCGCACAGATACGCAGTATTTT.

This clonotype was seen more than once but under ten times. The chain combines TRBV19 with TRBJ2-1; maybe TRBD2 (6 bases). V lost 3 bases, J lost 2 bases, and 14 bases lay in between. Germline V gives CDR1 LNHDA, CDR2 SQIVND (reference sequence). The CDR3 is 16 amino acids. The CDR3 DNA sequence: TGTGCCAGTAGTATTTTCCCCACGGGGGCCTACAATGAGCAGTTCTTC. It is translated as CASSIFPTGAYNEQFF.

This clonotype appeared many times. This chain joins TRBV20-1 and TRBJ2-2; 11 bases match TRBD1. CDR1 and CDR2 from the germline V gene are DFQATT and SNEGSKA (reference sequence). The CDR3 loop spans 14 amino acids. V lost 5 bases to trimming and J lost 6 bases; unmatched junction nucleotides: 5. Here the CDR3 DNA reads TGCAGTGCTTTGGACAGGGGGCGATCCGGGGAGCTGTTTTTT. This translates into CSALDRGRSGELFF.

This clonotype was detected many times. J is TRBJ1-2 and V is TRBV7-2, with D perhaps TRBD1 (5 bases). Germline V lookup: CDR1 SGHTA, CDR2 FQGNSA. V shed 5 bases and J shed 8 bases, with 18 bases lying between them. The CDR3 consists of 14 residues. CDR3 nucleotide sequence: TGTGCCAGCAGCCCCTCGGGCCAGGGCGGGGGCTACACCTTC. Translation gives CASSPSGQGGGYTF.

This clonotype has ten or more counts. The V gene is TRBV7-6, the J gene TRBJ1-1, with no clear D. The CDR3 sequence is 20 residues long. CDR1 is SGHVS and CDR2 is FNYEAQ in the germline V gene. V dropped 5 bases and J dropped 7 bases, with 35 bases sitting between them. This chain's CDR3 is CASSLRRSLTSGRLGGEAFF. The CDR3 nucleotides are TGTGCCAGCAGCCTAAGACGGTCGTTGACGAGTGGTCGGTTAGGAGGTGAAGCTTTCTTT.

This clonotype was detected ten times or more. V and J are TRBV6-1 and TRBJ2-3; D may match TRBD1 or TRBD2 (5 bases each). Trimming left V 6 bases short and J 2 bases short, with 9 bases between. CDR1 is MNHNS, CDR2 SASEGT, per germline. The CDR3 has 13 amino acids. The CDR3 is CASRRDLTDTQYF. CDR3 sequence (DNA): TGTGCCAGCAGACGGGACCTCACAGATACGCAGTATTTT.

This clonotype has only a few counts. This sequence joins TRBV12-3 or TRBV12-4 and TRBJ2-7; the D is unclear. The CDR3 totals 13 residues. V dropped 2 bases and J dropped 4 bases, with 9 bases sitting between them. The DNA of the CDR3 is TGTGCCAGCAGTTTACTGGTCGTGTACGAGCAGTACTTC. It specifies CASSLLVVYEQYF.

This clonotype has at least ten counts. The rearrangement links TRBV7-2 to TRBJ2-1; 7 nucleotides line up with TRBD2. In germline, CDR1 is SGHTA, CDR2 FQGNSA. The CDR3 extends over 19 amino acids. Germline trimming cut 2 bases from V and 0 bases from J; bases unmatched to any gene: 13. The CDR3 protein is CASSLMGRGVPSSYNEQFF. The CDR3 nucleotides are TGTGCCAGCAGCTTAATGGGACGGGGGGTCCCCAGCTCCTACAATGAGCAGTTCTTC.

This clonotype was seen at least ten times. The rearrangement uses TRBV7-2 and TRBJ2-5; D is unresolved. There are 13 residues in the CDR3. Trimming removed 4 bases from V and 5 bases from J, with 11 bases in between. Germline-derived CDR1 and CDR2 are SGHTA and FQGNSA. CDR3 bases: TGTGCCAGCAGCTCCGGAGCGCGGGAGACCCAGTACTTC. Translation gives CASSSGARETQYF.

This clonotype was detected ten times or more. This chain uses TRBV2 with TRBJ2-7, with 9 bases matching TRBD1. This CDR3 contains 15 residues. V gave up 7 bases and J gave up 4 bases; unmatched junction bases: 11. Germline values: CDR1 SNHLY, CDR2 FYNNEI. Here the CDR3 DNA reads TGTGCCAGCACCATCGGGGGACAGGGTATTTACGAGCAGTACTTC. Residues: CASTIGGQGIYEQYF.

This clonotype was recorded at least ten times. The rearrangement uses TRBV10-3 and TRBJ1-2, with TRBD1 matching over 9 bases. J gave up 8 bases and V 3 bases, and 7 bases lay outside the gene matches. Germline V gene lookup returns CDR1 ENHRY and CDR2 SYGVKD. The CDR3 has 14 amino acids. Here the CDR3 reads CAISEKRTGDGYTF. Here the CDR3 DNA reads TGTGCCATCAGTGAAAAAAGGACAGGGGACGGCTACACCTTC.

This clonotype was found many times. This sequence joins TRBV9 and TRBJ2-3; 9 positions match TRBD1. This CDR3 has 14 residues. J gave up 5 bases and V 5 bases, and 6 bases lay outside the gene matches. The germline V gene encodes CDR1 SGDLS and CDR2 YYNGEE. The CDR3 bases are TGTGCCAGCAGTGGGACAGGGACGGTAGATACGCAGTATTTT. This gives the protein CASSGTGTVDTQYF.